The entry that follows covers one T cell receptor (beta chain) sequence. Its antigen is unknown. Primed by a sample-barcoded 5' primer and a J-beta primer mix, a second PCR proceeded for about 7 to 11 cycles. Using its own MiXCR run on the 5' RACE reads, TCRdb lists one record per CDR3 protein. The sample includes 1.5 million to 1.8 million distinct CDR3 sequences, roughly two fifths seen only once; the top ten take approximately 4.1%. Trimming stripped 0 bases from V and 11 bases from J, with 13 bases between. Germline lookup yields CDR1 GTSNPN and CDR2 SVGIG (reference sequence). This CDR3 has 12 amino acids. This specimen belongs to a study of blood T cells in healthy people across ages. Study observations and caveats: A strong correlation between TCR beta diversity and naive T cell percentage was seen. The study found more naive CD4+ cells and higher diversity in long-lived than aged donors. Donor CMV status, an unknown factor, possibly confounded changes in expanded clonotypes.

The source is a woman aged 18-30 years in good health. This sequence joins TRBV30 and TRBJ2-5; no firm D call. Sequencing was done on a sample of blood. The CDR3, as DNA: TGTGCCTGGAGTGTATCCAACAATGAGCAGTACTTC. Translation gives CAWSVSNNEQYF. The entire variable domain, with the rest obtained from reference TRBV30 and TRBJ2-5, is as follows: SQTIHQWPATLVQPVGSPLSLECTVEGTSNPNLYWYRQAAGRGLQLLFYSVGIGQISSEVPQNLSASRPQDRQFILSSKKLLLSDSGFYLCAWSVSNNEQYFGPGTRLLVL.